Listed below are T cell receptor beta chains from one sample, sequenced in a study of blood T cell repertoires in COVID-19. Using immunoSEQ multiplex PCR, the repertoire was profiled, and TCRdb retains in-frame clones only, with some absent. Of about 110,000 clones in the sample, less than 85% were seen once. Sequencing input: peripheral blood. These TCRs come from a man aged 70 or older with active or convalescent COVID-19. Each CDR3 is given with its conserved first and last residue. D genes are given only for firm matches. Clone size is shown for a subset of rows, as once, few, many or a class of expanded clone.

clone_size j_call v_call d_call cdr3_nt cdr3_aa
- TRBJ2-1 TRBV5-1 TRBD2 TGCGCCAGCAGTTCTAGCGGAGGGAGCTCCTACAATGAGCAGTTCTTC CASSSSGGSSYNEQFF
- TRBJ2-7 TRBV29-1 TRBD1 TGCAGCGTTGAAGATTCGGGGACAGGGACCTACGAGCAGTACTTC CSVEDSGTGTYEQYF
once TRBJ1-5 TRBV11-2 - TGTGCCAGCAGCTTAGGGAGCCAGCCCCAGCATTTT CASSLGSQPQHF
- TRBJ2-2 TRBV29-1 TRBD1 TGCAGCGTGAGGGACAGGGGGAACACCGGGGAGCTGTTTTTT CSVRDRGNTGELFF
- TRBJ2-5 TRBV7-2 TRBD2 TGTGCCAGCAGCTCGGGACTAGCCTTGGGGGAGACCCAGTACTTC CASSSGLALGETQYF
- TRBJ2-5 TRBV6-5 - TGTGCCAGCATGGGGGGAGACAAAGAGACCCAGTACTTC CASMGGDKETQYF
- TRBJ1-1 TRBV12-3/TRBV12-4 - TGTGCCAGCAGTTCAATCAGGGCTGAAGCTTTCTTT CASSSIRAEAFF
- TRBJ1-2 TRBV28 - TGTGCCAGCAGTCCAACAGGAATGGAAGGTTTGGGCTACACCTTC CASSPTGMEGLGYTF
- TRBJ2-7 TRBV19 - TGTGCCAGTAGTTCAGCCTGGGGGGTCGAGCAGTACTTC CASSSAWGVEQYF
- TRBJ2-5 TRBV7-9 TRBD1 TGTGCCAGCAGCAGGGACAGGGGGCTTGAGACCCAGTACTTC CASSRDRGLETQYF
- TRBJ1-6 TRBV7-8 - TGTGCCAGCAGCTTAATAGCTTATAATTCACCCCTCCACTTT CASSLIAYNSPLHF
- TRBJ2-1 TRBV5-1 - TGCGCCAGCAGTCCTAGCGACCGCTCCTACAATGAGCAGTTCTTC CASSPSDRSYNEQFF
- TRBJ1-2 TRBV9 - TGTGCCAGCAGCGTCCAAGACACCTCCTATGGCTACACCTTC CASSVQDTSYGYTF
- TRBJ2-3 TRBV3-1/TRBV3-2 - TGTGCCAGCAGCCAAGGGAGGGCCCTCATCACAGATACGCAGTATTTT CASSQGRALITDTQYF
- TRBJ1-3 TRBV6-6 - TGTGCCAGCAGTCGGGGGCTTGGTGGAAACACCATATATTTT CASSRGLGGNTIYF
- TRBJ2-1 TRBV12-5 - TGTGCTAGTGGTTTGGTAGACGGGTGGCTTGAGCAGTTCTTC CASGLVDGWLEQFF
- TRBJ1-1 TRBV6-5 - TGTGCCAGCACCCCCCCCGGGGACACTGAAGCTTTCTTT CASTPPGDTEAFF
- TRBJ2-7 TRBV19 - TGTGCCAGTAGTATCTTTAGCGGCGAGCAGTACTTC CASSIFSGEQYF
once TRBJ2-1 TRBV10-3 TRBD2 TGTGCCATCAGTAGTAGCGGGGGGGCGGAAGATGAGCAGTTCTTC CAISSSGGAEDEQFF
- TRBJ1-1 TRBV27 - TGTGCCAGCAGTTTCGGTGGAGCTGAAGCTTTCTTT CASSFGGAEAFF
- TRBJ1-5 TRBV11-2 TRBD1 TGTGCCAGCAGCTTAACAGGGGGAAATCAGCCCCAGCATTTT CASSLTGGNQPQHF
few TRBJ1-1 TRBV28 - TGTGCCAGCAGTTTCCGGGGTAGCGCTGAAGCTTTCTTT CASSFRGSAEAFF
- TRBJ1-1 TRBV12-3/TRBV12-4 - TGTGCCAGCAGTTTGGGGGGGGACACTGAAGCTTTCTTT CASSLGGDTEAFF
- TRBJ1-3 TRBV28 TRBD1 TGTGCCAGCAGTTTCATCTTCGGGGCAGGGGGCGGTGGAAACACCATATATTTT CASSFIFGAGGGGNTIYF
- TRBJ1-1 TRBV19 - TGTGCCAGTAGTACCGTTCTCGGCAGGGTGTACACTGAAGCTTTCTTT CASSTVLGRVYTEAFF
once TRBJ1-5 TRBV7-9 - TGTGCCAGCAGCTTGGAGGGTGGGCAGCCCCAGCATTTT CASSLEGGQPQHF
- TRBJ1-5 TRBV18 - TGTGCCAGCTCACCAGGAGACAATCAGCCCCAGCATTTT CASSPGDNQPQHF
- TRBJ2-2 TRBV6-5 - TGTGCCAGCAGTAAGCGAGGCACCGGGGAGCTGTTTTTT CASSKRGTGELFF
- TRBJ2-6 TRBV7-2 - TGTGCCAGCAGCCCTCAGGGATTCTCTGGGGCCAACGTCCTGACTTTC CASSPQGFSGANVLTF
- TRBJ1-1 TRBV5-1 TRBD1 TGCGCCAGCAGCTTGGTCTCAGGGGGCTGGTCGAACACTGAAGCTTTCTTT CASSLVSGGWSNTEAFF
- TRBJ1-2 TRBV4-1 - TGCGCCAGCAGCCAAGCCCCTCTCTATGGCTACACCTTC CASSQAPLYGYTF
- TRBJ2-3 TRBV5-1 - TGCGCCAGCAGCCAGGGCGTCACAGATACGCAGTATTTT CASSQGVTDTQYF
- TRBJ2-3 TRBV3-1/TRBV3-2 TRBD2 TGTGCCAGCAGCCAAGACTGGCTAGCGGGAAACACAGATACGCAGTATTTT CASSQDWLAGNTDTQYF
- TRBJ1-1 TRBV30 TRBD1 TGTGCCTGGAGTGACGACAGGGGAGGAAACCCTGAAGCTTTCTTT CAWSDDRGGNPEAFF
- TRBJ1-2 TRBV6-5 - TGTGCCAGCAGGAAAGGGGGGGCCACTAACTATGGCTACACCTTC CASRKGGATNYGYTF
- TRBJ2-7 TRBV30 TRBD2 TGTGCCTGGAGTCACGGGAGGGTCTACGAGCAGTACTTC CAWSHGRVYEQYF
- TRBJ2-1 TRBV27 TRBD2 TGTGCCAGCAGTTTACTAGCGGGAGTTGCGGGTGAGCAGTTCTTC CASSLLAGVAGEQFF
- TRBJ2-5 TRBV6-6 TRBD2 TGTGCCAGCATCCCAGGGACTAGCGGGGCGGGGACCCAGTACTTC CASIPGTSGAGTQYF
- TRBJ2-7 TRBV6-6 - TGTGCCAGCAGATTCGATGGACATAAAAGCTCCTACGAGCAGTACTTC CASRFDGHKSSYEQYF
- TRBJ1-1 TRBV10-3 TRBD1 TGTGCCATCAGTGAGGACAGGGGTGGGACTGAAGCTTTCTTT CAISEDRGGTEAFF
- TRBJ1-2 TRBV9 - TGTGCCAGCAGCGCACAGGGCTGGGTGGACTATGGCTACACCTTC CASSAQGWVDYGYTF
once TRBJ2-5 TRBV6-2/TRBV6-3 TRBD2 TGTGCCAGCAGCCCGGGAGAGGGCGGGAGGGCCCCAAGAGAGACCCAGTACTTC CASSPGEGGRAPRETQYF
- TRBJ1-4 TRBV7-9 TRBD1 TGTGCCAGCAGCCCAGGGGGCGCAAGAACTAATGAAAAACTGTTTTTT CASSPGGARTNEKLFF
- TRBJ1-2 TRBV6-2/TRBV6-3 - TGTGCCAGCAGTGCAGGGCCTAACTATGGCTACACCTTC CASSAGPNYGYTF
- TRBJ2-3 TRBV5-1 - TGCGCCAGCAGCTTGAGCTCCCGCACAGATACGCAGTATTTT CASSLSSRTDTQYF
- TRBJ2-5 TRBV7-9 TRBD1 TGTGCCAGCAGCCCGGACAGGAGGTACCAAGAGACCCAGTACTTC CASSPDRRYQETQYF
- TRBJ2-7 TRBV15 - TGTGCCACCAGCTCCAGGATTAGCGGTACCTACGAGCAGTACTTC CATSSRISGTYEQYF